This T cell receptor beta chain was found in a study of somatic mutations in cytotoxic T cells in rheumatoid arthritis. The repertoire was sequenced with immunoSEQ multiplex PCR; TCRdb's copy has only in-frame clones and lacks some. The sample lists some 15,000 clones, roughly four fifths occurring once. Germline V gene sequence: CDR1 LNHDA, CDR2 SQIVND (reference sequence). Trimming pared 3 bases from V and 0 bases from J, leaving 6 bases between. The CDR3 runs 14 residues. In this sample, this clone turned up a few times. Sequencing used CD8+ T cells sorted from blood. The receptor was isolated from a woman between 45 and 60 years old with rheumatoid arthritis. The chain links TRBV19 to TRBJ2-1; no reliable D call. This CDR3 reads CASSIVSSYNEQFF. In DNA form, the CDR3 reads TGTGCCAGTAGTATCGTGAGCTCCTACAATGAGCAGTTCTTC.